Described below is a single T cell receptor beta chain sequence and its context. What it binds is not known. Source study methods: Variation in CDR3 across clinicopathological groups served as the basis for constructing a distant-metastasis classifier in papillary thyroid cancer. TCRdb re-analyzed the PCR reads through MiXCR. TCRdb's processing, not the authors', yielded these V and J calls. The repertoire consists of 4,300 or so clones, with around a third occurring once and the leading ten covering around 41%. CDR1 is LNHDA, CDR2 SQIVND, per germline (reference sequence). The CDR3 has 14 amino acids. The J segment lost 1 base and the V segment lost 4 bases, leaving 3 bases of the junction unmatched. This entry is derived from a study of metastatic and nonmetastatic thyroid tumors. Study context: Malignant and benign thyroid patients had repertoires compared in peripheral blood and tumor or nodule tissue. Study-level points and caveats: When malignant thyroid tumors were compared with benign nodules, TCR beta diversity was reportedly significantly higher in the malignant tumors. This held in both blood and tumor samples.

The entire patient cohort was treatment-naive prior to thyroid surgery. V gene TRBV19 combines with J gene TRBJ1-2; TRBD1 matches 7 bases. Sequencing was done on a sample of adjacent normal tissue. The receptor was derived from a male donor with papillary thyroid cancer or a benign thyroid nodule (not recorded which). Some clones in this sample may be carry-over from other donors' samples. The CDR3 sequence: CASSRGQFNYGYTF. The CDR3 DNA sequence: TGTGCCAGTAGTAGGGGACAGTTTAACTATGGCTACACCTTC.